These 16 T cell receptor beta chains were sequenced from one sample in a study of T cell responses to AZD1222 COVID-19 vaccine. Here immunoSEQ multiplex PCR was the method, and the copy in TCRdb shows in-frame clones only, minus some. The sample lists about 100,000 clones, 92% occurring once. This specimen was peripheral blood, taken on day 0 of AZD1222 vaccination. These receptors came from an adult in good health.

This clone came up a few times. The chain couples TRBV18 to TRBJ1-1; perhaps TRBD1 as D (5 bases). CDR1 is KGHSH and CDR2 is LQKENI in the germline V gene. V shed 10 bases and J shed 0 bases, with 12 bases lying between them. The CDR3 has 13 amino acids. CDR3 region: CATTGQLNTEAFF. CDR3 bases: TGTGCCACCACGGGGCAGCTGAACACTGAAGCTTTCTTT.

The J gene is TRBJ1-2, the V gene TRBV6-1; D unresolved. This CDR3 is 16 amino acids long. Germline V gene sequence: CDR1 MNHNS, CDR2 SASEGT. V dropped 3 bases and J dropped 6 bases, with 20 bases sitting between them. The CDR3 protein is CASSDLPREGDNGYTF. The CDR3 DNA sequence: TGTGCCAGCAGTGACCTACCCCGGGAGGGAGATAATGGCTACACCTTC.

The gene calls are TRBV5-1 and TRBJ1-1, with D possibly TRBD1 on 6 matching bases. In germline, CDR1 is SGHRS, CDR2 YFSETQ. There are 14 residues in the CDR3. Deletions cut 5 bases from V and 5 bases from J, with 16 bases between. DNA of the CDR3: TGCGCCAGCAGGGAAGCACAGGGAGGGACTGAAGCTTTCTTT. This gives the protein CASREAQGGTEAFF.

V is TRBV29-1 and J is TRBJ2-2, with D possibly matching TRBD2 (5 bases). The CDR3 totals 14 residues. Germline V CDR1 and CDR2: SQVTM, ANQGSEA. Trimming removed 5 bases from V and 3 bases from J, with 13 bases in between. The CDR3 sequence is CSVPRPGDTGELFF. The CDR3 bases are TGCAGCGTTCCCCGACCCGGGGACACCGGGGAGCTGTTTTTT.

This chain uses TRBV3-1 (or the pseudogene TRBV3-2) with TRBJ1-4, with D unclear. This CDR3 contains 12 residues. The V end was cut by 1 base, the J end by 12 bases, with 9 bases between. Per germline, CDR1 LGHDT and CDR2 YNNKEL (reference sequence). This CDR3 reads CASSQGEGELFF. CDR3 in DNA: TGTGCCAGCAGCCAAGGTGAAGGCGAACTGTTTTTT.

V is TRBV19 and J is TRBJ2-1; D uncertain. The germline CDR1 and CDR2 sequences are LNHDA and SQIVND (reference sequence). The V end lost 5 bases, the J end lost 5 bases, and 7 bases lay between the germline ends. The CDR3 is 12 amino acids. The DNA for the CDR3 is TGTGCCAGTAGTGGGGTGAACAATGAGCAGTTCTTC. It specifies CASSGVNNEQFF. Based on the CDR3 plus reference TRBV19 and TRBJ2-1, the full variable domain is DGGITQSPKYLFRKEGQNVTLSCEQNLNHDAMYWYRQDPGQGLRLIYYSQIVNDFQKGDIAEGYSVSREKKESFPLTVTSAQKNPTAFYLCASSGVNNEQFFGPGTRLTVL.

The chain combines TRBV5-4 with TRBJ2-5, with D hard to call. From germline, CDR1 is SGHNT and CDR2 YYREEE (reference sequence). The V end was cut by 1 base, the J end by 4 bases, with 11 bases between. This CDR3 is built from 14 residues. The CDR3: CASSLWGSGETQYF. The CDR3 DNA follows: TGTGCCAGCAGCTTGTGGGGTTCGGGAGAGACCCAGTACTTC.

CDR3 nucleotide sequence: TGTGCTAGTGGTTTGGCCTATCGGGACAGTATAGCCAAAAACATTCAGTACTTC. This sequence encodes CASGLAYRDSIAKNIQYF. V and J are TRBV12-5 and TRBJ2-4; 7 bases are a match to TRBD1. Germline V gives CDR1 LGHNT, CDR2 FRNRAP. Trimming at V came to 1 base and at J to 0 bases, leaving 9 bases not matched to a gene. The length of the CDR3 is 18 residues.

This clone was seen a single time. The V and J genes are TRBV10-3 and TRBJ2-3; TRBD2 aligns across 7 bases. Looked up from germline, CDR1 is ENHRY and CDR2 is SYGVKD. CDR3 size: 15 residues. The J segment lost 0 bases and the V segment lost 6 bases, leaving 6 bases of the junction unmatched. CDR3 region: CAISPQRDSTDTQYF. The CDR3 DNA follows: TGTGCCATCAGCCCTCAGCGGGACAGCACAGATACGCAGTATTTT.

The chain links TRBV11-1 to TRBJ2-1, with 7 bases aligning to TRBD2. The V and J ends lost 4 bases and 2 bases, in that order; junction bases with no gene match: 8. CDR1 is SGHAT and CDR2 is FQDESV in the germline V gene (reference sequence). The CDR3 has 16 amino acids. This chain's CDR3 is CASSSQRGRTYNEQFF. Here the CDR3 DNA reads TGTGCCAGCAGCTCACAGCGGGGTCGAACCTACAATGAGCAGTTCTTC.

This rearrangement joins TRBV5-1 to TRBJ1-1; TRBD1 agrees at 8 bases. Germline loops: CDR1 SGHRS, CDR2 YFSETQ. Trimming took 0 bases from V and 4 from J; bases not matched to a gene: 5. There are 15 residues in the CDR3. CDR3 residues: CASSLAGQGSTEAFF. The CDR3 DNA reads TGCGCCAGCAGCTTGGCTGGACAGGGAAGCACTGAAGCTTTCTTT.

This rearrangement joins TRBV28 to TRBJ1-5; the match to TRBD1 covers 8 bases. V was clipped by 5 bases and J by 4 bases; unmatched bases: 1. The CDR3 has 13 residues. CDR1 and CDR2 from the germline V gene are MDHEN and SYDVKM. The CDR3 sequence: CASSRQGNQPQHF. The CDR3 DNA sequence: TGTGCCAGCAGTAGACAGGGGAATCAGCCCCAGCATTTT.

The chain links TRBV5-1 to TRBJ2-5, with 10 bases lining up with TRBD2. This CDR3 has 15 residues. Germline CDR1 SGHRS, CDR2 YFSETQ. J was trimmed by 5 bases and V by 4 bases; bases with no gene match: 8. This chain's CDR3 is CASSPRTSGRETQYF. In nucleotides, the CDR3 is TGCGCCAGCAGCCCACGGACTAGCGGTCGGGAGACCCAGTACTTC.

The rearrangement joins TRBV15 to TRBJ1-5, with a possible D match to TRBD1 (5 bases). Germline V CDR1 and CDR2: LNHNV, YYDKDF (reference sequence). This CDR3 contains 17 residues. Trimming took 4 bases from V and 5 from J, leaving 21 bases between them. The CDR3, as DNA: TGTGCCACCAGCAACCCTGACCGGAGGGGTTTATATCAGCCCCAGCATTTT. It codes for CATSNPDRRGLYQPQHF.

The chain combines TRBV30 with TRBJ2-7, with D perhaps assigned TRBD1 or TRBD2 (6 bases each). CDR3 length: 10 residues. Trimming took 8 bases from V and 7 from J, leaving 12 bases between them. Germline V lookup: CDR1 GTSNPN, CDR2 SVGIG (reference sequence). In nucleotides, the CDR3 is TGTGCCGTAGGGGGGCGTGAGCAGTACTTC. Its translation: CAVGGREQYF. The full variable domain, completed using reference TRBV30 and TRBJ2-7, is SQTIHQWPATLVQPVGSPLSLECTVEGTSNPNLYWYRQAAGRGLQLLFYSVGIGQISSEVPQNLSASRPQDRQFILSSKKLLLSDSGFYLCAVGGREQYFGPGTRLTVT.

CDR3 loop: CASSFGQIATNEKLFF. CDR3 in DNA: TGTGCCAGCAGCTTTGGCCAGATCGCAACTAATGAAAAACTGTTTTTT. The chain employs TRBV7-9 and TRBJ1-4, with no clear D. Trimming shortened V by 3 bases and J by 0 bases, and 11 bases separated the two germline ends. Germline CDR1 and CDR2: SEHNR and FQNEAQ (reference sequence). This CDR3 is built from 16 residues.